What follows are 8 T cell receptor beta chains derived from one specimen sequenced in a study of cytomegalovirus exposure and HLA in healthy donors. The PCR made use of 60 Vbeta and 13 Jbeta primers. Clones were sequenced by immunoSEQ multiplex PCR, and TCRdb holds only the in-frame ones, with some missing. The table records 100,000 to 150,000 clones, over 9.5% of them present only once. The sequenced sample was PBMCs. The receptors originated from a woman aged 18-29 years in good health and CMV-seropositive.

This clone was seen more than once but under ten times. The rearrangement joins TRBV11-2 to TRBJ2-1; D is perhaps TRBD2 (7 bases). The V and J ends lost 3 bases and 7 bases respectively, with 25 bases between them. This CDR3 comprises 18 residues. Germline-derived CDR1 and CDR2 are SGHAT and FQNNGV. The CDR3 loop is CASSFLQVSREGGNEQFF. For the CDR3, the DNA is TGTGCCAGCAGCTTCCTTCAAGTGTCGAGGGAGGGGGGGAATGAGCAGTTCTTC. Complete variable domain (other parts from reference TRBV11-2 and TRBJ2-1): EAGVAQSPRYKIIEKRQSVAFWCNPISGHATLYWYQQILGQGPKLLIQFQNNGVVDDSQLPKDRFSAERLKGVDSTLKIQPAKLEDSAVYLCASSFLQVSREGGNEQFFGPGTRLTVL.

This clone has only a few counts. V is TRBV5-4 and J is TRBJ1-1; 7 bases align to TRBD1. Germline CDR1 is SGHNT and CDR2 is YYREEE (reference sequence). V lost 6 bases to trimming and J lost 2 bases; unmatched junction nucleotides: 7. The CDR3 is made up of 14 amino acids. CDR3 sequence (DNA): TGTGCCAGCATCATACAGGGGACAAACACTGAAGCTTTCTTT. Its protein product is CASIIQGTNTEAFF.

This clone came up a few times. The V gene is TRBV11-2, the J gene TRBJ2-1, with TRBD2 matching over 11 bases. The V gene's germline CDR1 is SGHAT and CDR2 FQNNGV. V was clipped by 2 bases and J by 7 bases; unmatched bases: 7. The CDR3 length is 16 residues. CDR3 in DNA: TGTGCCAGCAGCTTATCCCTAGCGGGAGGTCGGAATGAGCAGTTCTTC. Protein product: CASSLSLAGGRNEQFF.

This clone was detected only a few times. The V gene is TRBV27, the J gene TRBJ2-7; TRBD1 agrees at 9 bases. With 3 bases clipped from V and 1 base from J, the junction kept 1 base outside the gene matches. This CDR3 contains 14 residues. CDR1 MNHEY and CDR2 SMNVEV come from the germline V gene (reference sequence). The chain's CDR3 is CASSFGQGSYEQYF. The CDR3 DNA reads as TGTGCCAGCAGTTTTGGACAGGGGTCCTACGAGCAGTACTTC.

This clone was observed a handful of times. The chain joins TRBV29-1 to TRBJ1-1; D is ambiguous. Trimming pared 3 bases from V and 7 bases from J, leaving 15 bases between. The CDR3 is 13 residues long. The germline V gene has CDR1 SQVTM and CDR2 ANQGSEA. In DNA, the CDR3 is TGCAGCGTTGAGTCAGGCCCAGTTCTTGAAGCTTTCTTT. Translated: CSVESGPVLEAFF. Full variable domain (rest looked up from reference TRBV29-1 and TRBJ1-1): SAVISQKPSRDICQRGTSLTIQCQVDSQVTMMFWYRQQPGQSLTLIATANQGSEATYESGFVIDKFPISRPNLTFSTLTVSNMSPEDSSIYLCSVESGPVLEAFFGQGTRLTVV.

This clone occurred a few times. V gene TRBV4-1 combines with J gene TRBJ1-4; 7 nucleotides line up with TRBD1. The CDR3 consists of 16 residues. Trimming removed 0 bases from V and 4 bases from J; junction bases left unmatched: 5. Germline V gene data show CDR1 as MGHRA and CDR2 as YSYEKL. DNA for the CDR3: TGCGCCAGCAGCCAAGAAGTAGGACAGGATAATGAAAAACTGTTTTTT. Its translation: CASSQEVGQDNEKLFF.

CDR3 DNA: TGTGCCAGCAGAGACATCCCTCTTGAGGAGCAGTACTTC. This codes for CASRDIPLEEQYF. The V and J genes are TRBV7-9 and TRBJ2-7; D unclear. V gave up 6 bases and J gave up 7 bases, with 16 bases separating them. The CDR3 is 13 amino acids. CDR1 and CDR2 from the germline V gene are SEHNR and FQNEAQ (reference sequence).

This clone was counted between two and nine times. J is TRBJ2-3 and V is TRBV7-2; D is ambiguous. The CDR3 is 15 residues long. Trimming removed 4 bases from V and 1 base from J, with 12 bases in between. Germline values: CDR1 SGHTA, CDR2 FQGNSA. Written as DNA, the CDR3 is TGTGCCAGCAGCTCGACCTTTGGAGGCACAGATACGCAGTATTTT. It specifies CASSSTFGGTDTQYF.